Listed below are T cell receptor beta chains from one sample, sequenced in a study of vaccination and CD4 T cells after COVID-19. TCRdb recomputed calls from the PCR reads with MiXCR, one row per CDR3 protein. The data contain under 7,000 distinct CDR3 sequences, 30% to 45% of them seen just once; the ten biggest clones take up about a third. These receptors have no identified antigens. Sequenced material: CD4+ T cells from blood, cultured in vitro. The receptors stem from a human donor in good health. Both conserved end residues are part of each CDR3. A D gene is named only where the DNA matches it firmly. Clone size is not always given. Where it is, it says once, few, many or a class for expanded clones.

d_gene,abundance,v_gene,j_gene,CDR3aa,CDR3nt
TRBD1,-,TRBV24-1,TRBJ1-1,CATRDTTGESTEAFF,TGTGCCACCAGGGATACGACAGGGGAAAGCACTGAAGCTTTCTTT
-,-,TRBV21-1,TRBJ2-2,CASSKESWRSTGELFF,TGTGCCAGCAGCAAAGAGAGCTGGAGAAGCACCGGGGAGCTGTTTTTT
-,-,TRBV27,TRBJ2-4,CASSLSGALAKNIQYF,TGTGCCAGCAGTTTGTCGGGGGCTCTGGCCAAAAACATTCAGTACTTC
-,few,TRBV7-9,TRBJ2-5,CASSLKGETQYF,TGTGCCAGCAGCTTGAAGGGGGAGACCCAGTACTTC
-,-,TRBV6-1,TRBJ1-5,CASSRQGGSNQPQHF,TGTGCCAGCAGTAGGCAGGGCGGGAGCAATCAGCCCCAGCATTTT
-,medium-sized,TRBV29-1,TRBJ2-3,CSVEDLAVSTDTQYF,TGCAGCGTTGAAGATCTAGCAGTTAGCACAGATACGCAGTATTTT
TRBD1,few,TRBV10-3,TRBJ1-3,CATAGQGAIGNTIYF,TGTGCCACCGCTGGACAGGGGGCGATTGGAAACACCATATATTTT
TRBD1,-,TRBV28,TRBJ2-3,CASSLRQGAIDTQYF,TGTGCCAGCAGTTTAAGGCAGGGGGCCATAGATACGCAGTATTTT
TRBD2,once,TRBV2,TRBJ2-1,CASSPGGNEQFF,TGTGCCAGCAGTCCGGGGGGGAATGAGCAGTTCTTC
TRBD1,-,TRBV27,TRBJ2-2,CASSLGGGQGGTGELFF,TGTGCCAGCAGTTTGGGTGGAGGACAGGGTGGTACCGGGGAGCTGTTTTTT
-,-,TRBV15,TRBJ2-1,CATGGKAYNEQFF,TGTGCCACCGGAGGGAAAGCCTACAATGAGCAGTTCTTC
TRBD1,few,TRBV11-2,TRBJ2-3,CASSSGQGAFDTQYF,TGTGCCAGCAGCTCGGGACAGGGGGCTTTCGATACGCAGTATTTT
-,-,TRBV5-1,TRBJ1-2,CASSLMTDYYGYTF,TGCGCCAGCAGCTTGATGACGGATTACTATGGCTACACCTTC
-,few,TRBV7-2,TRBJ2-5,CASSWATGETQYF,TGTGCCAGCAGCTGGGCAACGGGGGAGACCCAGTACTTC
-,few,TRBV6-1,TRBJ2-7,CASSLTAGGGRYYEQYF,TGTGCCAGCAGCCTTACGGCTGGCGGGGGCCGCTACTACGAGCAGTACTTC
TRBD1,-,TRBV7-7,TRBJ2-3,CASSSTGGTGTQYF,TGTGCTAGCAGCTCCACAGGGGGCACAGGTACGCAGTATTTT
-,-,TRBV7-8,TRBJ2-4,CASSLESNIQYF,TGTGCCAGCAGCTTAGAATCAAACATTCAGTACTTC
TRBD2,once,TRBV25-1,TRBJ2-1,CASRRLAGANEQFF,TGTGCCAGCAGGAGACTAGCGGGAGCCAATGAGCAGTTCTTC
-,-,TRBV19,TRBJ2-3,CASSTYSEDTQYF,TGTGCCAGTAGTACCTACTCGGAAGATACGCAGTATTTT
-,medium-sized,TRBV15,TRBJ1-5,CATSSPRGGDQPQHF,TGTGCCACCAGCAGCCCAAGGGGCGGCGATCAGCCCCAGCATTTT
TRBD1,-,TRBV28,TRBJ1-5,CASIYGQGGNQPQHF,TGTGCCAGCATTTATGGACAGGGGGGCAATCAGCCCCAGCATTTT
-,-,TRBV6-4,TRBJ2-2,CASSSGTDTGELFF,TGTGCCAGCAGTTCCGGGACGGACACCGGGGAGCTGTTTTTT
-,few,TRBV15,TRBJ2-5,CATSSPYQETQYF,TGTGCCACCAGCTCCCCGTACCAAGAGACCCAGTACTTC
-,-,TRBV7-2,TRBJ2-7,CASSWRIDSGEQYF,TGTGCCAGCAGCTGGAGGATTGACTCGGGGGAGCAGTACTTC
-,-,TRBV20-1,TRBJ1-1,CSAGSTGGGGTEAFF,TGCAGTGCTGGTAGCACAGGTGGTGGTGGCACTGAAGCTTTCTTT
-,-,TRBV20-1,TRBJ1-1,CSARLPGTTTEAFF,TGCAGTGCTAGACTCCCCGGGACAACCACTGAAGCTTTCTTT
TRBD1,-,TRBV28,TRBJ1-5,CASSSVWTGGSNQPQHF,TGTGCCAGCAGTTCGGTCTGGACAGGTGGGAGCAATCAGCCCCAGCATTTT
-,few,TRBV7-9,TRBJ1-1,CASSSGGPMNTEAFF,TGTGCCAGCAGCTCTGGCGGACCCATGAACACTGAAGCTTTCTTT
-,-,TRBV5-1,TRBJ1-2,CASSLKDAGNYGYTF,TGCGCCAGCAGCTTGAAGGATGCAGGGAACTATGGCTACACCTTC
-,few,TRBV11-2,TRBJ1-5,CASSLGEGQPQHF,TGTGCCAGCAGCTTAGGCGAAGGTCAGCCCCAGCATTTT
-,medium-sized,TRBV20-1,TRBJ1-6,CSARVGENSPLHF,TGCAGTGCTAGAGTGGGGGAAAATTCACCCCTCCACTTT
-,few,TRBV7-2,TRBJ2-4,CASSPRQEPNIQYF,TGTGCCAGCAGCCCCAGACAGGAGCCAAACATTCAGTACTTC
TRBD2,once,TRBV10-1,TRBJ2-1,CASYRRPGLAGGRLDEQFF,TGCGCCAGTTACAGGAGGCCGGGACTAGCGGGAGGACGATTGGATGAGCAGTTCTTC
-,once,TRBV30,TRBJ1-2,CAWSQLANYGYTF,TGTGCCTGGAGTCAGTTAGCTAACTATGGCTACACCTTC
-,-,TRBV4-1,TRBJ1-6,CASSQTDSPLHF,TGCGCCAGCAGCCAGACGGATTCACCCCTCCACTTT
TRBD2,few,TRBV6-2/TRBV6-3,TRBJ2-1,CASSHPSGSNEQFF,TGTGCCAGCAGCCACCCTAGCGGGAGTAATGAGCAGTTCTTC